The 18 T cell receptor beta chains given below trace back to one sample, sequenced in a study of glioma-infiltrating T cells. Amplification of TCR alpha and beta CDR3 regions from RNA used iRepertoire nested multiplex PCR. One entry per CDR3 protein, called by TCRdb with MiXCR from the multiplex PCR reads. This sample yields roughly 100,000 distinct CDR3 sequences, of which about 30% are seen a single time; 44% belongs to the top ten. The sample taken for sequencing was glioma tissue, nonneoplastic brain tissue, or PBMCs (not recorded which). The receptors come from a human donor with low-grade glioma or glioblastoma, undergoing nonglioma brain surgery, or in good health (not recorded which).

Comments on this clonotype: A much larger clonotype is one base distant, so this may be a read error. The rearrangement joins TRBV3-1 to TRBJ2-3, with 14 bases aligning to TRBD2. The CDR3 covers 16 residues. CDR1 LGHDT and CDR2 YNNKEL come from the germline V gene (reference sequence). The CDR3 sequence: CASSLGLAGVTYTQYF. The CDR3 nucleotides read TGTGCCAGCAGCCTGGGACTAGCGGGAGTCACATATACGCAGTATTTT.

This clonotype was observed many times. The J gene is TRBJ1-2, the V gene TRBV20-1, with D uncertain. Deletions cut 1 base from V and 4 bases from J, with 13 bases between. The CDR3 sequence is 14 residues long. Germline CDR1 reads DFQATT; CDR2 reads SNEGSKA (reference sequence). CDR3 DNA: TGCAGTGCTAGAGCCTCTGAGGGATTCTATGGCTACACCTTC. It translates to CSARASEGFYGYTF.

This chain joins TRBV4-3 and TRBJ1-2; 9 nucleotides agree with TRBD1. The CDR3 extends over 17 amino acids. The V and J ends lost 1 base and 5 bases, in that order; junction bases with no gene match: 11. The germline V gene has CDR1 LGHNA and CDR2 YSLEER. CDR3 protein: CASSQGLSGTGRYGYTF. Here the CDR3 DNA reads TGCGCCAGCAGCCAAGGTCTGTCCGGGACAGGGCGATATGGCTACACCTTC.

The sample holds many counts of this clonotype. CDR3 loop: CASRRDSGNTIYF. CDR3 in DNA: TGTGCCAGCCGACGGGACTCTGGAAACACCATATATTTT. The chain carries TRBV6-1 and TRBJ1-3; no firm D call. Trimming cost V 8 bases and J 0 bases, with 8 bases left between them. The CDR3 is 13 residues long. In germline, CDR1 is MNHNS, CDR2 SASEGT.

With respect to this clonotype: Being one base from a much bigger clone, this may be a read error. This chain links TRBV27 with TRBJ2-7; unclear D gene. The CDR3 has 13 amino acids. From germline, CDR1 is MNHEY and CDR2 SMNVEV (reference sequence). The CDR3 is CASKIYNSGEQCF. In nucleotides, the CDR3 is TGTGCCAGCAAAATCTATAATTCGGGCGAGCAGTGCTTC.

There are many counts of this clonotype. The chain combines TRBV7-2 with TRBJ1-5; the match to TRBD1 covers 7 bases. With V trimmed by 1 base and J by 6 bases, 6 bases remained unmatched. Germline loops: CDR1 SGHTA, CDR2 FQGNSA. The CDR3 totals 15 residues. CDR3: CASSLERGRGQPQHF. CDR3 nucleotide sequence: TGTGCCAGCAGCTTAGAGAGGGGGCGCGGTCAGCCCCAGCATTTT.

V and J are TRBV3-1 and TRBJ1-1, with 7 bases matching TRBD1. Losses at the gene ends were 7 bases for V and 7 bases for J; bases not matched to a gene: 6. This CDR3 has 12 amino acids. CDR1 and CDR2 from the germline V gene are LGHDT and YNNKEL (reference sequence). CDR3 sequence reads: CASNRQGSEAFF. DNA for the CDR3: TGTGCCAGCAATAGACAGGGTAGTGAAGCTTTCTTT.

With respect to this clonotype: This clone may be a read error of a much larger clone one base away. The chain couples TRBV6-1 to TRBJ2-1; D may be TRBD1 or TRBD2 (6 bases each). CDR1 is MNHNS, CDR2 SASEGT, per germline. This CDR3 comprises 13 residues. The V gene lost 8 bases and the J gene lost 3 bases, with 11 bases spanning the gap. CDR3 loop: CASEGGHYNEQFF. CDR3 DNA sequence: TGTGCCAGCGAGGGGGGCCACTACAATGAGCAGTTCTTC.

This clonotype turned up a few times. V gene TRBV19 combines with J gene TRBJ2-1; 14 nucleotides align to TRBD2. Losses at the gene ends were 6 bases for V and 0 bases for J; bases not matched to a gene: 4. Germline CDR1 is LNHDA and CDR2 is SQIVND (reference sequence). The CDR3 is 17 amino acids. CDR3 in DNA: TGTGCCAGTAGGGGACTAGCGGGGGTAAGCTCCTACAATGAGCAGTTCTTC. Amino acid sequence: CASRGLAGVSSYNEQFF.

The chain uses TRBV19 and TRBJ2-3, with 10 bases lining up with TRBD2. The J segment lost 0 bases and the V segment lost 5 bases, leaving 2 bases of the junction unmatched. The CDR3 runs to 15 residues. Germline CDR1 is LNHDA and CDR2 is SQIVND (reference sequence). The CDR3: CASSSTSGSTDTQYF. CDR3 in DNA: TGTGCCAGTAGTTCGACTAGCGGGAGCACAGATACGCAGTATTTT.

This clonotype was recorded many times. The junction departs from the called germline gene at one end, perhaps through a read error. The CDR3 loop is CASCEANTEAFF. For the CDR3, the DNA is TGTGCCAGCTGTGAGGCGAACACTGAAGCTTTCTTT. The chain uses TRBV6-1 and TRBJ1-1; D unresolved. Germline CDR1 and CDR2: MNHNS and SASEGT. The CDR3 runs 12 residues.

This clonotype was seen a few times. This chain connects TRBV7-3 to TRBJ2-3; D might be TRBD2 (6 bases). Between the trimmed V and J ends, which lost 5 bases and 4 bases, there was a span of 10 bases. Germline CDR1 SGHTA, CDR2 FQGTGA. This CDR3 spans 13 amino acids. CDR3 DNA sequence: TGTGCCAGCAGCCGTGGGGGGTCAGATACGCAGTATTTT. Its protein product is CASSRGGSDTQYF.

The rearrangement uses TRBV18 and TRBJ2-5; D call uncertain. V was cut by 3 bases and J by 0 bases, with 5 bases left in between. Germline loops: CDR1 KGHSH, CDR2 LQKENI. The CDR3 sequence is 13 residues long. The CDR3 DNA reads TGTGCCAGCTCACCCCAACACCAAGAGACCCAGTACTTC. The encoded protein is CASSPQHQETQYF. The entire variable domain, with the rest obtained from reference TRBV18 and TRBJ2-5, is as follows: NAGVMQNPRHLVRRRGQEARLRCSPMKGHSHVYWYRQLPEEGLKFMVYLQKENIIDESGMPKERFSAEFPKEGPSILRIQQVVRGDSAAYFCASSPQHQETQYFGPGTRLLVL.

The rearrangement uses TRBV19 and TRBJ2-7, with D possibly TRBD2 on 7 matching bases. The germline gives CDR1 LNHDA, CDR2 SQIVND (reference sequence). The CDR3 loop spans 16 amino acids. The V end was cut by 6 bases, the J end by 3 bases, with 21 bases between. The CDR3 region is CASSLRRTRGGYEQYF. CDR3 sequence (DNA): TGTGCCAGTAGCCTGCGGCGGACTAGGGGGGGCTACGAGCAGTACTTC.

Remarks on this clonotype: This may stem from a read error, because a much larger clone lies one nucleotide away. The chain is built from TRBV28 and TRBJ1-2, with D uncertain. The germline V gene encodes CDR1 MDHEN and CDR2 SYDVKM. The V gene lost 8 bases and the J gene lost 0 bases, with 13 bases spanning the gap. CDR3 size: 14 residues. Written as DNA, the CDR3 is TGTGCCAGCGGTCCGGTTGGAGCTAACTATGGCTACACCTTC. Protein: CASGPVGANYGYTF.

This clonotype has more than one count but fewer than ten. The chain links TRBV12-3 or TRBV12-4 to TRBJ2-3, with TRBD1 as a possible D gene (5 bases). There are 14 residues in the CDR3. V was pared by 6 bases and J by 8 bases, with 18 bases between. The CDR3 sequence is CASRPGLERGTQYF. The CDR3 DNA follows: TGTGCCAGCAGACCGGGCCTAGAAAGGGGTACGCAGTATTTT.

This clonotype was seen more than once but under ten times. This chain connects TRBV10-3 to TRBJ1-6; perhaps TRBD1 as D (5 bases). The CDR3 contains 14 residues. Trimming removed 7 bases from V and 6 bases from J, with 13 bases in between. Germline assignment: CDR1 ENHRY and CDR2 SYGVKD. The CDR3 here is CAINGNGANSPLHF. The CDR3 DNA is TGTGCCATCAACGGAAATGGGGCTAATTCACCCCTCCACTTT.

The J gene is TRBJ2-3, the V gene TRBV20-1, with a weak D call TRBD2 (6 bases). The CDR3 extends over 18 amino acids. CDR1 DFQATT and CDR2 SNEGSKA come from the germline V gene (reference sequence). The V gene lost 2 bases and the J gene lost 2 bases, with 23 bases spanning the gap. The CDR3 DNA follows: TGCAGTGCTAGAACCTCCTTGGGCCTAAAGGGACTCACAGATACGCAGTATTTT. Amino acids: CSARTSLGLKGLTDTQYF.